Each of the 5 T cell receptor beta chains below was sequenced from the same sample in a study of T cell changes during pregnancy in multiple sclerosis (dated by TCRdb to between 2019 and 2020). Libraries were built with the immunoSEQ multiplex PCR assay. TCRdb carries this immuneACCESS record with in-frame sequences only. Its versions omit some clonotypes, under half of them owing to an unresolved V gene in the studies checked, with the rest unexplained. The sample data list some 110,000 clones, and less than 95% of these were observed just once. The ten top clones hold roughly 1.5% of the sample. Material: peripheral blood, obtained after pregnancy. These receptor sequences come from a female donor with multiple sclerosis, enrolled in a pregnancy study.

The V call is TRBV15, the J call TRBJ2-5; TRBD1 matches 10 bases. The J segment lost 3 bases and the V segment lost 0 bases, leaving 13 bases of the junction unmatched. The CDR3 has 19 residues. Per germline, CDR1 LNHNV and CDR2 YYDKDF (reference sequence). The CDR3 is CATSRDLSSGTGVEETQYF. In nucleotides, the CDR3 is TGTGCCACCAGCAGAGATCTAAGTTCAGGGACAGGGGTTGAAGAGACCCAGTACTTC.

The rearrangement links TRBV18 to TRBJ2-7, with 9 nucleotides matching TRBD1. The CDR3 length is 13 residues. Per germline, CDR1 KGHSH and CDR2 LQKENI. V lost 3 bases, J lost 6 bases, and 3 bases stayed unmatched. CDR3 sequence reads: CASSPGQGSEQYF. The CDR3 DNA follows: TGTGCCAGCTCACCGGGACAGGGATCCGAGCAGTACTTC.

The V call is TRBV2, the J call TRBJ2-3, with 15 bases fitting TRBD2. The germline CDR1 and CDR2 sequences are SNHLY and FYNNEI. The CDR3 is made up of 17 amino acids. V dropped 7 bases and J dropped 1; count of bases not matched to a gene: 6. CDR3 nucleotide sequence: TGTGCCAGCATTGGACTAGCGGGGGGGCTTGGCACAGATACGCAGTATTTT. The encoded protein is CASIGLAGGLGTDTQYF.

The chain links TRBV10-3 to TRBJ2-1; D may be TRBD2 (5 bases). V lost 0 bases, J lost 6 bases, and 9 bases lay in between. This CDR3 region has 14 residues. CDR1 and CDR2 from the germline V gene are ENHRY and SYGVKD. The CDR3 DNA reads TGTGCCATCAGTGAGTCGTGGCTAGCCAATGAGCAGTTCTTC. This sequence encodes CAISESWLANEQFF.

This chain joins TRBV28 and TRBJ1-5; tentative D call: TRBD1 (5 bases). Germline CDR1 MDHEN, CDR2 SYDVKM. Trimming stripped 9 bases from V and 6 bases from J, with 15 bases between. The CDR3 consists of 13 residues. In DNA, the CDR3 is TGTGCCAGGTCTAAAGGGGTACGTCAGCCCCAGCATTTT. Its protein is CARSKGVRQPQHF.